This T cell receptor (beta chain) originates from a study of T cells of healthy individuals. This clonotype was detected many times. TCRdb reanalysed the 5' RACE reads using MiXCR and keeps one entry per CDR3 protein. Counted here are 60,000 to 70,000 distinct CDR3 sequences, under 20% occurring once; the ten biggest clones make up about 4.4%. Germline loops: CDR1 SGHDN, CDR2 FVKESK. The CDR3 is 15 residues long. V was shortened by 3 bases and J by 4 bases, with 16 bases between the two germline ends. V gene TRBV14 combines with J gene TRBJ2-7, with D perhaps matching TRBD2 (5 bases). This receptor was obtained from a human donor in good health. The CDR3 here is CASSQALVTWYEQYF. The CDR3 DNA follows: TGTGCCAGCAGCCAGGCACTAGTGACCTGGTACGAGCAGTACTTC.